The rows below give T cell receptor beta chains drawn from one sample of a study of shared clonotypes between healthy human individuals. Measured with immunoSEQ multiplex PCR; TCRdb has only the in-frame clones, and not every one. This table has under 1,100,000 clones, around 78% appearing once. The sample comprised memory CD4+ T cells from PBMCs. These receptor sequences come from a man aged 18 to 30 in good health. Some clones in this sample may be carry-over from other donors' samples. The CDR3 runs from the conserved cysteine through the conserved F or W. Each record gives: clone size, D gene, V gene, J gene, CDR3 DNA, CDR3 protein. A D gene is named only where the DNA matches it firmly. Size is omitted from some rows. Given values are once, few, many or a class for expanded clones.

clone_size: few
d_call: .
v_call: TRBV10-3
j_call: TRBJ1-3
cdr3_nt: TGTGCCACCCTAGGGGGGACAAGACTCTCTGGAAACACCATATATTTT
cdr3_aa: CATLGGTRLSGNTIYF

clone_size: many
d_call: TRBD1
v_call: TRBV5-1
j_call: TRBJ1-1
cdr3_nt: TGCGCCAGCAGCTTTCTACAGGGGGCTGAAGCTTTCTTT
cdr3_aa: CASSFLQGAEAFF

clone_size: .
d_call: TRBD2
v_call: TRBV28
j_call: TRBJ2-4
cdr3_nt: TGTGCCAGCAGATTGGGAGCGGGAGGGTCAGGAATTCAGTACTTC
cdr3_aa: CASRLGAGGSGIQYF

clone_size: .
d_call: TRBD1
v_call: TRBV19
j_call: TRBJ1-2
cdr3_nt: TGTGCCAGTACCGGGAGAGGGACAGACTATGGCTACACCTTC
cdr3_aa: CASTGRGTDYGYTF

clone_size: .
d_call: .
v_call: TRBV4-2
j_call: TRBJ1-2
cdr3_nt: TGTGCCAGCAGCGACGGGATCTATGGCTACACCTTC
cdr3_aa: CASSDGIYGYTF

clone_size: .
d_call: .
v_call: TRBV7-3
j_call: TRBJ1-3
cdr3_nt: TGTGCCAGCAGCTCCCGACGTGGGGGGAACACCATATATTTT
cdr3_aa: CASSSRRGGNTIYF

clone_size: few
d_call: .
v_call: TRBV19
j_call: TRBJ1-1
cdr3_nt: TGTGCCAGTAGTAAACGACAGACCCGGGATACTGAAGCTTTCTTT
cdr3_aa: CASSKRQTRDTEAFF

clone_size: .
d_call: TRBD1
v_call: TRBV27
j_call: TRBJ1-2
cdr3_nt: TGTGCCAGCACCCAATGGTCTTCAGGGGGTGGTGGCTACACCTTC
cdr3_aa: CASTQWSSGGGGYTF

clone_size: .
d_call: TRBD2
v_call: TRBV5-1
j_call: TRBJ2-3
cdr3_nt: TGCGCCAGCAGCACCCCTAGCGGGAGGACGGCAGATACGCAGTATTTT
cdr3_aa: CASSTPSGRTADTQYF

clone_size: many
d_call: .
v_call: TRBV13
j_call: TRBJ2-5
cdr3_nt: TGTGCCAGCAGCTTAGGACGCCCCGGGACCCAGTACTTC
cdr3_aa: CASSLGRPGTQYF

clone_size: few
d_call: .
v_call: TRBV7-9
j_call: TRBJ1-1
cdr3_nt: TGTGCCAGCTCCCGGGGAAACACTGAAGCTTTCTTT
cdr3_aa: CASSRGNTEAFF

clone_size: .
d_call: TRBD1
v_call: TRBV4-1
j_call: TRBJ2-3
cdr3_nt: TGCGCCAGCAGCCCACGACAGGGAAGCACAGATACGCAGTATTTT
cdr3_aa: CASSPRQGSTDTQYF

clone_size: .
d_call: .
v_call: TRBV19
j_call: TRBJ2-7
cdr3_nt: TGTGCCAGTAGTATTTTCGACATGGGCGAGCAGTACTTC
cdr3_aa: CASSIFDMGEQYF

clone_size: few
d_call: .
v_call: TRBV2
j_call: TRBJ2-5
cdr3_nt: TGTGCCAGCGGAGAGTTAGGGGCCCCCCAAGAGACCCAGTACTTC
cdr3_aa: CASGELGAPQETQYF

clone_size: .
d_call: .
v_call: TRBV9
j_call: TRBJ2-1
cdr3_nt: TGTGCCAGCAGCCTAAGGGGCAGGGATGAGCAGTTCTTC
cdr3_aa: CASSLRGRDEQFF

clone_size: once
d_call: TRBD1
v_call: TRBV2
j_call: TRBJ2-2
cdr3_nt: TGTGCCACCAGGGACAGCAACACCGGGGAGCTGTTTTTT
cdr3_aa: CATRDSNTGELFF

clone_size: .
d_call: TRBD1
v_call: TRBV29-1
j_call: TRBJ2-7
cdr3_nt: TGCAGCGTCGCCCTTACCGGGACAGGGAACGAGCAGTACTTC
cdr3_aa: CSVALTGTGNEQYF

clone_size: .
d_call: TRBD2
v_call: TRBV6-1
j_call: TRBJ2-1
cdr3_nt: TGTGCCAGCAGTGAAGCGCTTCTAGCGGGTGCCTACAATGAGCAGTTCTTC
cdr3_aa: CASSEALLAGAYNEQFF

clone_size: .
d_call: .
v_call: TRBV27
j_call: TRBJ1-2
cdr3_nt: TGTGCCAGCAGGATCCGGGGGTCAGATTATGGCTACACCTTC
cdr3_aa: CASRIRGSDYGYTF

clone_size: .
d_call: .
v_call: TRBV6-5
j_call: TRBJ2-2
cdr3_nt: TGTGCCAGCAGTGGACCTAACACCGGGGAGCTGTTTTTT
cdr3_aa: CASSGPNTGELFF

clone_size: many
d_call: TRBD1
v_call: TRBV28
j_call: TRBJ1-2
cdr3_nt: TGTGCCAGCAGTTCCCAGGACAGGGGCTATGGCTACACCTTC
cdr3_aa: CASSSQDRGYGYTF

clone_size: .
d_call: TRBD1
v_call: TRBV14
j_call: TRBJ1-2
cdr3_nt: TGTGCCAGCAGCCGGGCAGGGGGATGGTATGGCTACACCTTC
cdr3_aa: CASSRAGGWYGYTF

clone_size: .
d_call: .
v_call: TRBV28
j_call: TRBJ1-1
cdr3_nt: TGTGCCAGCAGTTCCTTCGGGGGGAACACTGAAGCTTTCTTT
cdr3_aa: CASSSFGGNTEAFF

clone_size: .
d_call: .
v_call: TRBV7-2
j_call: TRBJ2-7
cdr3_nt: TGTGCCAGCAGCGCGGGACCAGCCCGCGAGCAGTACTTC
cdr3_aa: CASSAGPAREQYF

clone_size: .
d_call: .
v_call: TRBV11-2
j_call: TRBJ2-3
cdr3_nt: TGTGCCAGCAGCTACAGTCGAGATACGCAGTATTTT
cdr3_aa: CASSYSRDTQYF

clone_size: once
d_call: .
v_call: TRBV10-3
j_call: TRBJ2-6
cdr3_nt: TGTGCCATCAGATCGACAGGTTCTGGGGCCAACGTCCTGACTTTC
cdr3_aa: CAIRSTGSGANVLTF